This T cell receptor beta chain was identified during a study of blood T cell repertoires in COVID-19. Sequencing used immunoSEQ multiplex PCR; TCRdb keeps in-frame clones, though not all of them. Altogether approximately 270,000 clones are present, approximately 86% being singletons, with the ten largest covering 0.87%. The V and J ends lost 0 bases and 0 bases respectively, with 14 bases between them. Germline assignment: CDR1 KGHSH and CDR2 LQKENI. The CDR3 length is 17 residues. This clonotype was sampled from a human donor with COVID-19, enrolled during active disease. The donor label of this sample is uncertain. The specimen sequenced was peripheral blood. J is TRBJ1-1 and V is TRBV18; possibly TRBD1 for D (5 bases). The CDR3, as DNA: TGTGCCAGCTCACCACCGTTGTCAGGGTCCATGAACACTGAAGCTTTCTTT. Amino acid sequence: CASSPPLSGSMNTEAFF. Supplemented by reference TRBV18 and TRBJ1-1, the full variable domain reads NAGVMQNPRHLVRRRGQEARLRCSPMKGHSHVYWYRQLPEEGLKFMVYLQKENIIDESGMPKERFSAEFPKEGPSILRIQQVVRGDSAAYFCASSPPLSGSMNTEAFFGQGTRLTVV.